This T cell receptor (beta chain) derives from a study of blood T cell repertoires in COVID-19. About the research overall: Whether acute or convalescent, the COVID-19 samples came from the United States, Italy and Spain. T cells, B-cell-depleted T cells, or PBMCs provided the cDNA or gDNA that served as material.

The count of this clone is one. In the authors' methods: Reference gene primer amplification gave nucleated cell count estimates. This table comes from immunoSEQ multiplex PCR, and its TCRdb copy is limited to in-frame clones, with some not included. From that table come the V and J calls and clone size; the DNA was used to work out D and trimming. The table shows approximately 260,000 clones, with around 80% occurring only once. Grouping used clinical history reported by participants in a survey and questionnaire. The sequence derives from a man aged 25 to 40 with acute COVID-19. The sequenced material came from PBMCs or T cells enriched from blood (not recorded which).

The CDR3 DNA sequence: TGTGCCAGCAGCTTAGATCGTCCTACTAGCGGGCAGTTCTTC. Residues: CASSLDRPTSGQFF. The chain recombines TRBV11-3 with TRBJ2-1; 8 positions agree with TRBD2. The V gene's germline CDR1 is SGHNT and CDR2 YENEEA. The CDR3 is 14 residues long. Germline trimming cut 0 bases from V and 12 bases from J; bases unmatched to any gene: 7.